This T cell receptor beta chain was observed in a study of response to subunit inactivated influenza vaccine. Overall study results and limits: Each seasonal influenza vaccination recruits few new T cells, the authors suggested.

One entry per CDR3 protein results from TCRdb running MiXCR on the RT-PCR reads. This table has a few hundred thousand distinct CDR3 sequences, about 15% appearing once. This clonotype was seen only a few times. Its target is unknown. CDR1 is SGHRS, CDR2 YFSETQ, per germline. Trimming shortened V by 2 bases and J by 7 bases, and 16 bases separated the two germline ends. The CDR3 totals 15 residues. The chain uses TRBV5-1 and TRBJ2-1; no clear D gene. This TCR was sampled from a man aged 45-65 years who received an inactivated influenza vaccine. The specimen comprised PBMCs from blood, sampled 11 to 12 days after vaccination. This CDR3 reads CASSLGSHPSNEQFF. DNA for the CDR3: TGCGCCAGCAGCTTAGGGTCTCACCCTTCGAATGAGCAGTTCTTC.